This paragraph covers one TCR beta chain sequence. These data come from a study of control samples from healthy donors and cancer patients. The protocol was immunoSEQ multiplex PCR, while the TCRdb copy is restricted to in-frame clones and leaves out a portion. The sample lists fewer than 120,000 clones, around 89% seen once, with around 4% in the top ten. The CDR3 sequence is 14 residues long. V lost 2 bases, J lost 4 bases, and 5 bases stayed unmatched. Germline CDR1 GTSNPN, CDR2 SVGIG (reference sequence). The rearrangement joins TRBV30 to TRBJ2-3; 8 nucleotides align to TRBD2. Sequencing was carried out using PBMCs. This clonotype originated in a woman in her sixties or seventies with lung cancer. The CDR3 DNA reads as TGTGCCTGGAGTTCCGGGACTAGGGCAGATACGCAGTATTTT. Amino acid sequence: CAWSSGTRADTQYF.